The 25 T cell receptor beta chains below all came from one sample that was sequenced in a study of blood T cell repertoires in COVID-19. The assay was immunoSEQ multiplex PCR, and TCRdb's table has in-frame clones only and misses some. The sample records roughly 190,000 clones, around 85% being singletons. Sequencing was performed on peripheral blood. The receptors here all came from a man aged 25-45 years with acute or convalescent COVID-19.

The rearrangement links TRBV18 to TRBJ1-2; weak D call: TRBD1 (5 bases). CDR3 length: 15 residues. Looked up from germline, CDR1 is KGHSH and CDR2 is LQKENI. V lost 1 base, J lost 6 bases, and 15 bases lay in between. This CDR3 reads CASSPLVGQGDGYTF. The CDR3 DNA is TGTGCCAGCTCACCACTTGTAGGGCAGGGTGATGGCTACACCTTC.

The rearrangement joins TRBV28 to TRBJ1-5; D is perhaps TRBD1 (6 bases). The CDR3 extends over 14 amino acids. Germline CDR1 is MDHEN and CDR2 is SYDVKM. Trimming took off 4 bases at V and 6 bases at J, with 13 bases between the two ends. The CDR3 coding sequence is TGTGCCAGCAGTTGGGGGGGGCAAGGTCAGCCCCAGCATTTT. Amino acids: CASSWGGQGQPQHF.

V is TRBV5-6 and J is TRBJ2-3; 7 bases fit TRBD2. Unmatched junction bases numbered 6, after V lost 10 bases and J lost 1 base. The CDR3 loop spans 13 amino acids. Germline CDR1 and CDR2: SGHDT and YYEEEE. The CDR3 protein is CAAGAGRTDTQYF. The CDR3 nucleotides read TGTGCCGCGGGAGCGGGACGCACAGATACGCAGTATTTT.

The rearrangement joins TRBV30 to TRBJ2-5; 8 bases are shared with TRBD1. Germline lookup yields CDR1 GTSNPN and CDR2 SVGIG (reference sequence). The CDR3 runs 14 residues. J lost 4 bases, V lost 3 bases, and 7 bases had no gene match. The DNA for the CDR3 is TGTGCCTGGAGCGAGGACAGGGATATAGAGACCCAGTACTTC. Protein: CAWSEDRDIETQYF.

The table lists this clone with a count of one. The conserved phenylalanine or tryptophan is not found at the CDR3 terminus, so this likely reflects a read error. No DNA is shown, since the ends of the CDR3 on it are uncertain; the CDR3 is the one TCRdb lists. The V and J genes are TRBV5-1 and TRBJ2-3; the D call of TRBD2 is as the table states it, not checked on the DNA. Per the germline V gene, CDR1 is SGHRS and CDR2 is YFSETQ. The CDR3 is made up of 14 amino acids, end residues included. The CDR3 loop reads CASSLGTLRDGEYL.

The J gene is TRBJ2-2, the V gene TRBV27; 10 bases agree with TRBD2. Germline V CDR1 and CDR2: MNHEY, SMNVEV (reference sequence). The CDR3 is 16 amino acids. The ends lost 6 bases at V and 1 base at J; junction bases unmatched: 5. Written as DNA, the CDR3 is TGTGCCAGCAGATCTAGCGGGGGATTGAACACCGGGGAGCTGTTTTTT. It translates to CASRSSGGLNTGELFF.

The rearrangement links TRBV9 to TRBJ1-5, with a tentative D call TRBD1 (5 bases). The V end was cut by 0 bases, the J end by 4 bases, with 14 bases between. The CDR3 has 16 amino acids. CDR1 and CDR2 (germline): SGDLS, YYNGEE. The chain's CDR3 is CASSVVETVYNQPQHF. DNA for the CDR3: TGTGCCAGCAGCGTAGTAGAGACAGTCTATAATCAGCCCCAGCATTTT.

V and J are TRBV7-6 and TRBJ2-1; 12 nucleotides agree with TRBD2. The V segment lost 4 bases and the J segment 8 bases; nucleotides outside the gene matches: 6. CDR1 and CDR2 (germline): SGHVS, FNYEAQ. The length of the CDR3 is 15 residues. CDR3 in DNA: TGTGCCAGCAGCTATAGACTAGCGGGGGACGATGAGCAGTTCTTC. Amino acids: CASSYRLAGDDEQFF.

The gene calls are TRBV5-8 and TRBJ2-7; maybe TRBD1 (6 bases). The CDR3 length is 15 residues. With 0 bases removed from V and 4 bases from J, the gap between germline ends came to 14 bases. CDR1 is SGHTS, CDR2 YDEGEE, per germline. CDR3 sequence (DNA): TGTGCCAGCAGCTTGGGCACAGGGTCTTTTTACGAGCAGTACTTC. Its protein is CASSLGTGSFYEQYF.

The chain recombines TRBV5-4 with TRBJ2-3; 7 bases align to TRBD2. Germline CDR1 reads SGHNT; CDR2 reads YYREEE (reference sequence). The CDR3 spans 16 residues. Unmatched junction bases numbered 17, after V lost 9 bases and J lost 4 bases. The CDR3 DNA is TGTGCCACCAGACGAGGTGGGGGGAGGGCGTCAGATACGCAGTATTTT. Translated: CATRRGGGRASDTQYF.

This clone was seen a single time. This chain connects TRBV5-4 to TRBJ2-5; TRBD1 matches 7 bases. V dropped 4 bases and J dropped 1; count of bases not matched to a gene: 7. Germline V gives CDR1 SGHNT, CDR2 YYREEE (reference sequence). The CDR3 extends over 15 amino acids. Here the CDR3 DNA reads TGTGCCAGCAGCCCCGGGACAGCCCCCCAAGAGACCCAGTACTTC. The encoded protein is CASSPGTAPQETQYF. Complete variable domain (other parts from reference TRBV5-4 and TRBJ2-5): ETGVTQSPTHLIKTRGQQVTLRCSSQSGHNTVSWYQQALGQGPQFIFQYYREEENGRGNFPPRFSGLQFPNYSSELNVNALELDDSALYLCASSPGTAPQETQYFGPGTRLLVL.

The V and J genes are TRBV7-3 and TRBJ1-1; possibly TRBD1 for D (5 bases). This CDR3 contains 15 residues. The V and J ends lost 5 bases and 1 base respectively, with 14 bases between them. Germline CDR1 reads SGHTA; CDR2 reads FQGTGA. The CDR3 nucleotides are TGTGCCAGCAGCCCCTCGGGGGGTTCGAACACTGAAGCTTTCTTT. Residues: CASSPSGGSNTEAFF. Based on the CDR3 plus reference TRBV7-3 and TRBJ1-1, the full variable domain is GAGVSQTPSNKVTEKGKYVELRCDPISGHTALYWYRQSLGQGPEFLIYFQGTGAADDSGLPNDRFFAVRPEGSVSTLKIQRTERGDSAVYLCASSPSGGSNTEAFFGQGTRLTVV.

J is TRBJ2-7 and V is TRBV27; D gene uncertain. CDR1 MNHEY and CDR2 SMNVEV come from the germline V gene (reference sequence). The length of the CDR3 is 14 residues. Between the trimmed V and J ends, which lost 2 bases and 1 base, there was a span of 9 bases. The CDR3 spells CASSLKLTSYEQYF. The CDR3 bases are TGTGCCAGCAGTTTAAAGCTTACGTCCTACGAGCAGTACTTC.

V and J are TRBV5-1 and TRBJ2-3; 10 positions agree with TRBD2. Germline CDR1 and CDR2: SGHRS and YFSETQ. The V and J ends lost 6 bases and 5 bases, in that order; junction bases with no gene match: 12. The CDR3 loop spans 16 amino acids. This CDR3 reads CASKTLAGVGKDTQYF. The CDR3 nucleotides are TGCGCCAGCAAAACCCTAGCGGGAGTCGGGAAAGATACGCAGTATTTT. The whole variable domain, remainder taken from reference TRBV5-1 and TRBJ2-3, is KAGVTQTPRYLIKTRGQQVTLSCSPISGHRSVSWYQQTPGQGLQFLFEYFSETQRNKGNFPGRFSGRQFSNSRSEMNVSTLELGDSALYLCASKTLAGVGKDTQYFGPGTRLTVL.

The genes are TRBV20-1 and TRBJ2-7, with D possibly being TRBD1 (6 bases). Trimming pared 3 bases from V and 0 bases from J, leaving 12 bases between. Germline CDR1 is DFQATT and CDR2 is SNEGSKA (reference sequence). The CDR3 consists of 14 residues. The CDR3: CSASSGDVSYEQYF. CDR3 coding DNA: TGCAGTGCTAGTTCAGGGGACGTCTCCTACGAGCAGTACTTC.

The sample holds one count of this clone. The chain uses TRBV6-5 and TRBJ2-1, with a tentative D call TRBD2 (6 bases). Germline values: CDR1 MNHEY, CDR2 SVGAGI. The CDR3 consists of 11 residues. The V and J ends lost 7 bases and 10 bases respectively, with 11 bases between them. CDR3 DNA sequence: TGTGCCAGCACCCGCGGAGGGGAGCAGTTCTTC. Its translation: CASTRGGEQFF.

This clone has just one count. V gene TRBV5-1 combines with J gene TRBJ1-4; TRBD1 matches at 7 bases. Germline V gives CDR1 SGHRS, CDR2 YFSETQ. The CDR3 consists of 15 residues. J lost 10 bases, V lost 2 bases, and 11 bases had no gene match. DNA of the CDR3: TGCGCCAGCAGCTTTGAGGCAAGGGGGCGCGGAAAACTGTTTTTT. Translation gives CASSFEARGRGKLFF.

This clone was seen just once. This chain connects TRBV4-1 to TRBJ2-3; TRBD2 aligns across 7 bases. V lost 4 bases, J lost 0 bases, and 16 bases stayed unmatched. Looked up from germline, CDR1 is MGHRA and CDR2 is YSYEKL. The CDR3 has 19 amino acids. For the CDR3, the DNA is TGCGCCAGCAGCCGCCTCAGAGGAGGGCTAGCGGTTAGCACAGATACGCAGTATTTT. Protein product: CASSRLRGGLAVSTDTQYF.

The J gene is TRBJ2-6, the V gene TRBV13, with D unclear. V was trimmed by 2 bases and J by 3 bases, leaving 8 bases between them. Germline values: CDR1 PRHDT, CDR2 FYEKMQ (reference sequence). The CDR3 has 15 residues. The CDR3 DNA reads as TGTGCCAGCAGCTTAAGAGGTCGTGGGGCCAACGTCCTGACTTTC. It codes for CASSLRGRGANVLTF.

V usage is TRBV5-1 and J usage is TRBJ2-1, with TRBD2 matching 9 bases. V lost 4 bases and J lost 0; bases outside the gene matches: 2. Germline V CDR1 and CDR2: SGHRS, YFSETQ. The CDR3 consists of 15 residues. DNA for the CDR3: TGCGCCAGCAGCGAGACTAGCGGCTCCTACAATGAGCAGTTCTTC. Translation gives CASSETSGSYNEQFF.

The rearrangement joins TRBV5-3 to TRBJ1-2; 10 positions agree with TRBD1. TRBV5-3 is classed as an ORF, of uncertain function. The trim removed 6 bases at V and 3 bases at J, leaving 8 bases unmatched. The CDR3 is made up of 15 amino acids. The DNA for the CDR3 is TGTGCCAGAAATCCAGGGGACAGGGGCCACTATGGCTACACCTTC. It is translated as CARNPGDRGHYGYTF.

The chain carries TRBV19 and TRBJ1-1, with D maybe TRBD1 (6 bases). V lost 5 bases and J lost 8, with 21 bases in between. Germline V gene lookup returns CDR1 LNHDA and CDR2 SQIVND (reference sequence). The CDR3 contains 15 residues. CDR3 protein: CASSPTATGKPEAFF. CDR3 in DNA: TGTGCCAGTAGTCCGACCGCTACAGGGAAACCAGAAGCTTTCTTT. Looking up the rest from reference TRBV19 and TRBJ1-1 gives the full variable domain: DGGITQSPKYLFRKEGQNVTLSCEQNLNHDAMYWYRQDPGQGLRLIYYSQIVNDFQKGDIAEGYSVSREKKESFPLTVTSAQKNPTAFYLCASSPTATGKPEAFFGQGTRLTVV.

In this sample, this clone turned up many times. V and J are TRBV10-3 and TRBJ2-1; D is perhaps TRBD1 (5 bases). CDR1 and CDR2 (germline): ENHRY, SYGVKD. Between the trimmed V and J ends, which lost 2 bases and 6 bases, there was a span of 5 bases. CDR3 length: 12 amino acids. The CDR3 reads CAISEDSNEQFF. CDR3 nucleotide sequence: TGTGCCATCAGTGAGGACAGCAATGAGCAGTTCTTC.

V usage is TRBV12-3 or TRBV12-4 and J usage is TRBJ1-2; TRBD1 might be the D (6 bases). V was pared by 7 bases and J by 9 bases, with 12 bases between. The CDR3 has 11 amino acids. Written as DNA, the CDR3 is TGTGCCAGCACCCGAGGACAGAGCTACACCTTC. Translation: CASTRGQSYTF.

The genes are TRBV19 and TRBJ1-2, with D maybe TRBD1 (5 bases). This CDR3 has 15 residues. V was pared by 9 bases and J by 8 bases, with 25 bases between. Germline CDR1 and CDR2: LNHDA and SQIVND (reference sequence). CDR3 in amino acids: CASRDWTAPLGGYTF. The DNA for the CDR3 is TGTGCCAGCAGGGATTGGACGGCCCCATTGGGAGGCTACACCTTC.